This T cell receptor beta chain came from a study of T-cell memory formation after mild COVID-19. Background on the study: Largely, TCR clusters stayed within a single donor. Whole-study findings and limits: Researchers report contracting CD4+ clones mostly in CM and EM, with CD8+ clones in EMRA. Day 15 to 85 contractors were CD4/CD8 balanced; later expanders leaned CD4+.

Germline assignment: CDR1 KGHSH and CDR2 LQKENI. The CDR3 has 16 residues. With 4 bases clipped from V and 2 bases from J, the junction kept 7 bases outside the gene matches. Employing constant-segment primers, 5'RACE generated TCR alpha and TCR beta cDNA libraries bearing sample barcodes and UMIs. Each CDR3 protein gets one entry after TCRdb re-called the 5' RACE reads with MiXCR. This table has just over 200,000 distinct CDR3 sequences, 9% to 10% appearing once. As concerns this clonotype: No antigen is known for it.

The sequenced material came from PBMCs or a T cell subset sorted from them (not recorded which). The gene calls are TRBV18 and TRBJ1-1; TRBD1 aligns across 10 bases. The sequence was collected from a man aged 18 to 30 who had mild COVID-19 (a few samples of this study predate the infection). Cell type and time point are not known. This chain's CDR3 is CASSRTGTGENTEAFF. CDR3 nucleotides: TGTGCCAGCTCACGTACCGGGACAGGGGAAAACACTGAAGCTTTCTTT.